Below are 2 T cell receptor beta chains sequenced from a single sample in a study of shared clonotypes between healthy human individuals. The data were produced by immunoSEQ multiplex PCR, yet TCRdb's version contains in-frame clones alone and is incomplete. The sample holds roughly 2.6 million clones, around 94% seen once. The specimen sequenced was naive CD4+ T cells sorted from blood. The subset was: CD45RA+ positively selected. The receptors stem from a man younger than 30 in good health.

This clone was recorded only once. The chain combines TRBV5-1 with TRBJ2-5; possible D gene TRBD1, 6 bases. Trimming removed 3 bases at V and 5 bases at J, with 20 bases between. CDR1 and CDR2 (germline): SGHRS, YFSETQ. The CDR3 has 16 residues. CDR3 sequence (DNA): TGCGCCAGCAGCTCCTCCATCGGCAGGGGCTTCGAGACCCAGTACTTC. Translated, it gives CASSSSIGRGFETQYF.

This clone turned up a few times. CDR3 in amino acids: CASSFGGSSNQPQHF. As DNA, the CDR3 is TGTGCCAGCAGTTTTGGGGGCTCGAGCAATCAGCCCCAGCATTTT. This chain links TRBV28 with TRBJ1-5; a weak D match, TRBD1 (6 bases). Germline CDR1 is MDHEN and CDR2 is SYDVKM. This CDR3 is 15 amino acids long. Trimming took 3 bases from V and 1 from J, leaving 10 bases between them. The variable domain in full, completed from reference TRBV28 and TRBJ1-5, reads DVKVTQSSRYLVKRTGEKVFLECVQDMDHENMFWYRQDPGLGLRLIYFSYDVKMKEKGDIPEGYSVSREKKERFSLILESASTNQTSMYLCASSFGGSSNQPQHFGDGTRLSIL.